One TCR beta chain is described in this entry. The sample originates from a study of technical replicates of blood from several donors. Data came from immunoSEQ multiplex PCR; TCRdb stores just in-frame clones and leaves some out. The profile shows some 67,000 clones, 95% to 98% of them singletons. The receptor was isolated from a human donor in good health. Sequenced material: T cells isolated from PBMCs.

This CDR3 reads CASSVAPSGGEDTQYF. CDR3 DNA sequence: TGTGCCAGCAGCGTAGCCCCTAGCGGGGGGGAGGATACGCAGTATTTT. The chain uses TRBV9 and TRBJ2-3; 12 bases agree with TRBD2. V lost 0 bases to trimming and J lost 6 bases; unmatched junction nucleotides: 5. The V gene's germline CDR1 is SGDLS and CDR2 YYNGEE. The CDR3 is made up of 16 amino acids.